This entry features one T cell receptor (beta chain) sequence. The antigen remains unidentified. V was cut by 3 bases and J by 4 bases, with 7 bases left in between. The CDR3 sequence is 13 residues long. The germline CDR1 and CDR2 sequences are MNHEY and SVGAGI. The source of the sample is a study of T cell repertoires in cytomegalovirus infection. Overall study context: Alongside well-studied HLA-B-restricted CMV epitopes, recently identified HLA-C-restricted CMV epitopes were also used. Both CMV infection and a matching HLA type were indicated by public TCR beta signatures. General study results and limits: Individuals carrying CMV plus the relevant HLA were identified by cumulative frequency of public TCR beta families. HLA-C-restricted TCR beta clonotypes specific for CMV led the ex vivo response.

A single record per CDR3 protein comes from TCRdb applying MiXCR to the reads. The sample holds roughly 500,000 distinct CDR3 sequences; more than 30% are singletons and the top ten take 17%. This specimen consisted of cultured PBMCs, obtained from culture after CMV antigen stimulation. This TCR was sampled from a human donor in good health (CMV status not recorded). Some clones in this sample may be carry-over from other donors' samples. The chain has TRBV6-5 and TRBJ2-1; no clear D gene. The CDR3 nucleotides read TGTGCCAGCAGTTATGGGAATTACAATGAGCAGTTCTTC. Translated: CASSYGNYNEQFF.